These 20 T cell receptor beta chains came from one sample sequenced in a study of T cells after somatic rescue of genetic block. Data came from immunoSEQ multiplex PCR; TCRdb stores just in-frame clones and leaves some out. The sample consists of about 14,000 clones, approximately 70% of them appearing once. The sample taken for sequencing was peripheral blood mononuclear cells (PBMCs). These receptors all come from a boy under 18.

The chain has TRBV19 and TRBJ1-1; possible D gene TRBD1, 5 bases. Per the germline V gene, CDR1 is LNHDA and CDR2 is SQIVND (reference sequence). This CDR3 has 14 residues. Trimming took off 7 bases at V and 4 bases at J, with 16 bases between the two ends. This CDR3 is CASTTNGGITEAFF. The DNA for the CDR3 is TGTGCCAGTACCACTAATGGGGGAATCACTGAAGCTTTCTTT.

The chain is built from TRBV28 and TRBJ2-7, with a tentative D call TRBD2 (5 bases). The length of the CDR3 is 14 residues. With 3 bases removed from V and 3 bases from J, the gap between germline ends came to 12 bases. From germline, CDR1 is MDHEN and CDR2 SYDVKM. The CDR3 sequence: CASSLSGKSYEQYF. The CDR3 DNA reads as TGTGCCAGCAGTTTGTCGGGAAAAAGCTACGAGCAGTACTTC.

Only a few counts were recorded for this clone. The J gene is TRBJ2-1, the V gene TRBV7-3, with no clear D. Per germline, CDR1 SGHTA and CDR2 FQGTGA. V was clipped by 9 bases and J by 0 bases, with 21 bases between them. This CDR3 is 17 amino acids long. The CDR3 is CASLRPSSGTSYNEQFF. The CDR3 coding sequence is TGTGCCAGTCTACGGCCGAGCTCAGGCACCTCCTACAATGAGCAGTTCTTC. The full variable domain, rest sourced from reference TRBV7-3 and TRBJ2-1, is GAGVSQTPSNKVTEKGKYVELRCDPISGHTALYWYRQSLGQGPEFLIYFQGTGAADDSGLPNDRFFAVRPEGSVSTLKIQRTERGDSAVYLCASLRPSSGTSYNEQFFGPGTRLTVL.

This clone was found a few times. This chain's CDR3 is CASSSPGLAGAPRDIQYF. The CDR3 DNA reads as TGTGCCAGCAGCTCCCCCGGACTAGCGGGAGCTCCCCGGGACATTCAGTACTTC. The genes are TRBV11-2 and TRBJ2-4; 13 bases agree with TRBD2. CDR1 and CDR2 (germline): SGHAT, FQNNGV. The CDR3 is 18 residues long. With 4 bases clipped from V and 8 bases from J, the junction kept 14 bases outside the gene matches.

V gene TRBV7-2 combines with J gene TRBJ2-5, with unresolved D. Germline V gene data show CDR1 as SGHTA and CDR2 as FQGNSA. CDR3 length equals 15 residues. Trimming took off 2 bases at V and 3 bases at J, with 13 bases between the two ends. The CDR3 spells CASSLHGWWEETQYF. The DNA for the CDR3 is TGTGCCAGCAGCTTACATGGATGGTGGGAAGAGACCCAGTACTTC.

The V call is TRBV5-1, the J call TRBJ2-6; tentatively, D is TRBD1 (6 bases). The CDR3 consists of 17 residues. V was clipped by 4 bases and J by 5 bases, with 19 bases between them. Germline V gene sequence: CDR1 SGHRS, CDR2 YFSETQ. The CDR3 here is CASSHEQGPARANVLTF. The CDR3 DNA is TGCGCCAGCAGCCACGAACAGGGCCCAGCTAGGGCCAACGTCCTGACTTTC.

V gene TRBV27 combines with J gene TRBJ2-2; 7 bases are a match to TRBD1. J gave up 1 base and V 5 bases, and 10 bases lay outside the gene matches. Germline lookup yields CDR1 MNHEY and CDR2 SMNVEV (reference sequence). CDR3 length equals 17 residues. In nucleotides, the CDR3 is TGTGCCAGCAGTCTCAGCGGACGGACAGGGAACACCGGGGAGCTGTTTTTT. This sequence encodes CASSLSGRTGNTGELFF.

A few counts support this clone. This chain links TRBV28 with TRBJ1-2; 7 nucleotides match TRBD1. J gave up 4 bases and V 6 bases, and 14 bases lay outside the gene matches. Germline values: CDR1 MDHEN, CDR2 SYDVKM. This CDR3 comprises 16 residues. CDR3 loop: CASSHPDRASFYGYTF. The CDR3 region has the DNA TGTGCCAGCAGCCACCCCGACAGGGCGTCTTTCTATGGCTACACCTTC.

The gene calls are TRBV7-3 and TRBJ2-5; D is perhaps TRBD2 (5 bases). This CDR3 is built from 13 residues. Between the trimmed V and J ends, which lost 0 bases and 3 bases, there was a span of 5 bases. Germline loops: CDR1 SGHTA, CDR2 FQGTGA. The DNA of the CDR3 is TGTGCCAGCAGCTTAACGGGAGAAGAGACCCAGTACTTC. It is translated as CASSLTGEETQYF.

The rearrangement joins TRBV11-3 to TRBJ2-5, with a tentative D call TRBD2 (5 bases). This CDR3 has 14 residues. Germline-derived CDR1 and CDR2 are SGHNT and YENEEA. The V end lost 0 bases, the J end lost 4 bases, and 9 bases lay between the germline ends. The CDR3 region is CASSLDGGLETQYF. The CDR3, as DNA: TGTGCCAGCAGCTTAGATGGAGGATTAGAGACCCAGTACTTC.

The rearrangement uses TRBV6-5 and TRBJ2-7; 7 bases agree with TRBD2. The germline V gene encodes CDR1 MNHEY and CDR2 SVGAGI. The J segment lost 2 bases and the V segment lost 5 bases, leaving 6 bases of the junction unmatched. The CDR3 runs 14 residues. The CDR3 bases are TGTGCCAGCAGTGCACGGGGGGTCCCCTACGAGCAGTACTTC. This translates into CASSARGVPYEQYF.

The CDR3 here is CASSSGDRADGYTF. CDR3 coding DNA: TGCGCCAGCAGCTCGGGCGACAGGGCGGACGGCTACACCTTC. The gene calls are TRBV5-1 and TRBJ1-2; 7 bases are a match to TRBD1. With V trimmed by 3 bases and J by 8 bases, 10 bases remained unmatched. The CDR3 loop spans 14 amino acids. Germline V gene data show CDR1 as SGHRS and CDR2 as YFSETQ.

This clone has only one observation. The rearrangement uses TRBV19 and TRBJ1-6; D is possibly TRBD1 (6 bases). V lost 7 bases and J lost 10, with 23 bases in between. This CDR3 contains 16 residues. CDR1 is LNHDA and CDR2 is SQIVND in the germline V gene (reference sequence). CDR3 sequence (DNA): TGTGCCAGTAATACGCTTTGGGGGGCGATGGAGTCACCCCTCCACTTT. Residues: CASNTLWGAMESPLHF.

The chain uses TRBV7-2 and TRBJ2-1, with 8 bases identical to TRBD2. V shed 2 bases, J shed 4 bases, and the junction held 4 bases outside the gene matches. Germline lookup yields CDR1 SGHTA and CDR2 FQGNSA. The CDR3 runs to 15 residues. The CDR3 DNA reads as TGTGCCAGCAGCTTATCGAGCGGGAGTTACAATGAGCAGTTCTTC. As protein: CASSLSSGSYNEQFF.

This clone has more than one count but fewer than ten. The chain uses TRBV7-2 and TRBJ2-7; 12 bases align to TRBD2. V was clipped by 3 bases and J by 2 bases; unmatched bases: 5. CDR1 and CDR2 from the germline V gene are SGHTA and FQGNSA. The CDR3 has 16 residues. This CDR3 is CASSLVRLAGAYEQYF. CDR3 nucleotide sequence: TGTGCCAGCAGCTTGGTCCGACTAGCGGGGGCCTACGAGCAGTACTTC.

This sequence joins TRBV6-6 and TRBJ2-7; D is uncertain. The CDR3 has 13 amino acids. Trimming stripped 2 bases from V and 1 base from J, with 6 bases between. Germline assignment: CDR1 MNHNY and CDR2 SVGAGI (reference sequence). The CDR3 loop is CASSYSESYEQYF. The CDR3 bases are TGTGCCAGCAGTTACAGTGAATCCTACGAGCAGTACTTC.

V usage is TRBV29-1 and J usage is TRBJ2-3; D uncertain. This CDR3 spans 12 amino acids. The germline V and J ends were trimmed by 3 bases and 0 bases, with 4 bases remaining between them. CDR1 is SQVTM and CDR2 is ANQGSEA in the germline V gene. CDR3 in DNA: TGCAGCGTTGATGGTAGCACAGATACGCAGTATTTT. Residues: CSVDGSTDTQYF.

This rearrangement joins TRBV10-3 to TRBJ1-5; D call uncertain. The germline V gene has CDR1 ENHRY and CDR2 SYGVKD. The V end lost 0 bases, the J end lost 0 bases, and 6 bases lay between the germline ends. The CDR3 consists of 15 residues. Here the CDR3 DNA reads TGTGCCATCAGTGAGTCGGGTGCTAGCAATCAGCCCCAGCATTTT. The encoded protein is CAISESGASNQPQHF.

This rearrangement joins TRBV4-2 to TRBJ2-5, with 7 bases identical to TRBD2. Trimming removed 2 bases from V and 5 bases from J; junction bases left unmatched: 2. This CDR3 region has 13 residues. CDR1 is LGHNA and CDR2 is YNFKEQ in the germline V gene. Here the CDR3 reads CASSQREGETQYF. CDR3 coding DNA: TGTGCCAGCAGCCAAAGGGAGGGGGAGACCCAGTACTTC.

CDR3 loop: CASSLVSLSQGVGGYTF. The CDR3 DNA reads TGTGCCAGCAGCTTAGTCAGCCTATCCCAGGGAGTGGGAGGCTACACCTTC. The chain couples TRBV7-9 to TRBJ1-2, with D perhaps TRBD1 (5 bases). The germline V and J ends were trimmed by 1 base and 8 bases, with 23 bases remaining between them. The germline V gene encodes CDR1 SEHNR and CDR2 FQNEAQ (reference sequence). The CDR3 covers 17 residues.